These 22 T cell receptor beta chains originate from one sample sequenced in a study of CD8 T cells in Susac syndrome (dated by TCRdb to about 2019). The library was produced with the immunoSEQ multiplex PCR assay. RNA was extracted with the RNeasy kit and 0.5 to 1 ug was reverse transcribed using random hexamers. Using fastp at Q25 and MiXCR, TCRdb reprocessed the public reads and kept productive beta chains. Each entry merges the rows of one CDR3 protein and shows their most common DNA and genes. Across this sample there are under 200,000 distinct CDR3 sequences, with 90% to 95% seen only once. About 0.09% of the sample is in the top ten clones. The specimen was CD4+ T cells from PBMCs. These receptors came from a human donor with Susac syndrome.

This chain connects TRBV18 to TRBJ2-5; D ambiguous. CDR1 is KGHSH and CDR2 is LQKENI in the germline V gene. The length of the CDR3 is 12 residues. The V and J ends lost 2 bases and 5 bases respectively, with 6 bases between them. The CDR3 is CASSPVTETQYF. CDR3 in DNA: TGTGCCAGCTCACCAGTCACGGAGACCCAGTACTTC.

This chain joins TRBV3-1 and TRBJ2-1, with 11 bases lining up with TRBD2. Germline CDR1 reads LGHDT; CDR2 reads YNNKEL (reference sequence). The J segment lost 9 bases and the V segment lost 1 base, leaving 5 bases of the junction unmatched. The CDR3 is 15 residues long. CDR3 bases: TGTGCCAGCAGCCAAGTTAGCGGGGGGGCCGGTGAGCAGTTCTTC. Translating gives CASSQVSGGAGEQFF.

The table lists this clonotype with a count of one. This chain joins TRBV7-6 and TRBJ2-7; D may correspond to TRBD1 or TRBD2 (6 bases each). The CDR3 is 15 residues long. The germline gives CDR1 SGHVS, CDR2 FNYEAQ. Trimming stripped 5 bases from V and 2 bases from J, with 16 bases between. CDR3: CASSPEEGQAYEQYF. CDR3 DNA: TGTGCCAGCAGCCCAGAGGAGGGACAAGCCTACGAGCAGTACTTC.

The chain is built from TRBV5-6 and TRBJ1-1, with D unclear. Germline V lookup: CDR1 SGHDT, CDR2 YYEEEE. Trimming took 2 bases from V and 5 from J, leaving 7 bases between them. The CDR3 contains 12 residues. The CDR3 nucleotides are TGTGCCAGCAGCTTTTCCCGGACTGAAGCTTTCTTT. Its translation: CASSFSRTEAFF.

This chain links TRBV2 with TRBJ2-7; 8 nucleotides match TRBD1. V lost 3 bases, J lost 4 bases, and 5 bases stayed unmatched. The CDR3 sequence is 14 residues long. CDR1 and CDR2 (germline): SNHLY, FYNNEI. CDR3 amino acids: CASSDNRGSYEQYF. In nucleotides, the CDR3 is TGTGCCAGCAGTGACAACAGGGGGTCGTACGAGCAGTACTTC. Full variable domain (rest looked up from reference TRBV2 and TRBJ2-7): EPEVTQTPSHQVTQMGQEVILRCVPISNHLYFYWYRQILGQKVEFLVSFYNNEISEKSEIFDDQFSVERPDGSNFTLKIRSTKLEDSAMYFCASSDNRGSYEQYFGPGTRLTVT.

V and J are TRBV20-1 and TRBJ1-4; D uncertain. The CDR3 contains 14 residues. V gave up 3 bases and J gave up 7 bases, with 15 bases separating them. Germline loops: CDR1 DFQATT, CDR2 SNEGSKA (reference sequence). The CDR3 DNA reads TGCAGTGCTAGGTGGGAGTTGGACCCTGAAAAACTGTTTTTT. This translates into CSARWELDPEKLFF.

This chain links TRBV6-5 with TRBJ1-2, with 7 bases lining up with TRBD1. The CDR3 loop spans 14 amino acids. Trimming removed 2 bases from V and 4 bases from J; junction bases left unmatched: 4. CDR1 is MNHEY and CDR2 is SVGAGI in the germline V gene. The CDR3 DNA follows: TGTGCCAGCAGTTACAGGGGGCGTAGCTATGGCTACACCTTC. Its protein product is CASSYRGRSYGYTF.

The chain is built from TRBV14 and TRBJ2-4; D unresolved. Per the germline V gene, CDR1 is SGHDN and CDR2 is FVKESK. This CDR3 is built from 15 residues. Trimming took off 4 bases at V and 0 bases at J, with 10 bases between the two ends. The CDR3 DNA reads TGTGCCAGCAGCCGTGGGAATCTAGCCAAAAACATTCAGTACTTC. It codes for CASSRGNLAKNIQYF. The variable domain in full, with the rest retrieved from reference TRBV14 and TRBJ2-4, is EAGVTQFPSHSVIEKGQTVTLRCDPISGHDNLYWYRRVMGKEIKFLLHFVKESKQDESGMPNNRFLAERTGGTYSTLKVQPAELEDSGVYFCASSRGNLAKNIQYFGAGTRLSVL.

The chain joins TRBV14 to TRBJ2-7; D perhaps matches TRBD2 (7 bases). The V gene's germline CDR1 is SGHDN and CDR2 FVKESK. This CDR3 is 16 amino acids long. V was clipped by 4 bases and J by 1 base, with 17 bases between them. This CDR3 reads CASSPGGRKTSYEQYF. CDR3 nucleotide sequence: TGTGCCAGCAGCCCGGGGGGCAGGAAAACGTCCTACGAGCAGTACTTC.

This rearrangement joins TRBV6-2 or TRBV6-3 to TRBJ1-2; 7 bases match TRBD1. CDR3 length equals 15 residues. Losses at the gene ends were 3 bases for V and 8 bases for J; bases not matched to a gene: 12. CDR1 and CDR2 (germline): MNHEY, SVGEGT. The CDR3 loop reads CASSYTGQPTGGYTF. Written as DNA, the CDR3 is TGTGCCAGCAGTTATACGGGACAGCCAACGGGAGGCTACACCTTC.

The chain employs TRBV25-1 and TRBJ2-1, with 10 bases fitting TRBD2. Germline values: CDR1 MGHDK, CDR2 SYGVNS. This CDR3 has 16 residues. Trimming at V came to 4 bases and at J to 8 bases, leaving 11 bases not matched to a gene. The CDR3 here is CASSALSGGALHEQFF. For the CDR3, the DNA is TGTGCCAGCAGTGCCCTAAGCGGGGGGGCCTTACATGAGCAGTTCTTC.

DNA of the CDR3: TGTGCCAGCAGTTTAACGCCCGGTCGGCGCGAGCAGTACTTC. This sequence encodes CASSLTPGRREQYF. J is TRBJ2-7 and V is TRBV28, with unresolved D. V lost 2 bases and J lost 6, with 14 bases in between. The germline V gene has CDR1 MDHEN and CDR2 SYDVKM. This CDR3 comprises 14 residues.

The CDR3 bases are TGTGCCAGCAGCGACCACCAGGGAGGTGGCTACACCTTC. Its protein product is CASSDHQGGGYTF. The chain employs TRBV28 and TRBJ1-2; the D gene is possibly TRBD1 (5 bases). Germline-derived CDR1 and CDR2 are MDHEN and SYDVKM. V was pared by 6 bases and J by 7 bases, with 15 bases between. The CDR3 sequence is 13 residues long.

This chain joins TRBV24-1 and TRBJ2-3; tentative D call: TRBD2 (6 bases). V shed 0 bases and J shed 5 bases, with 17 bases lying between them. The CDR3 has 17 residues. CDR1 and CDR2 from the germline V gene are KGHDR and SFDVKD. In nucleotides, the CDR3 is TGTGCCACCAGTGATTTGATGCAGGGAGTCGGGGGAGATACGCAGTATTTT. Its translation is CATSDLMQGVGGDTQYF.

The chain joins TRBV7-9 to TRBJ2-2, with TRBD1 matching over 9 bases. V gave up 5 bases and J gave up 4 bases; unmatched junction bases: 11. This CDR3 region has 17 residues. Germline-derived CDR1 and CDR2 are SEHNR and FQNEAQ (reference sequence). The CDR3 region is CASSPRYRGRSTGELFF. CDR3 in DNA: TGTGCCAGCAGCCCACGGTACAGGGGGCGTTCCACCGGGGAGCTGTTTTTT.

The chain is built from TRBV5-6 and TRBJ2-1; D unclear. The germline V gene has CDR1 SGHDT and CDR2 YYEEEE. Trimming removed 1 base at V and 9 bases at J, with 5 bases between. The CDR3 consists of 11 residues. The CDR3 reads CASSLMSEQFF. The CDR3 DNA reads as TGTGCCAGCAGCTTGATGAGTGAGCAGTTCTTC.

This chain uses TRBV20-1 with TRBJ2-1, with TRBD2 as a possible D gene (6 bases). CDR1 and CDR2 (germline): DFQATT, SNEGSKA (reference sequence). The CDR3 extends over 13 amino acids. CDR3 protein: CSSYGGSSGEQFF. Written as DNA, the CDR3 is TGCAGCTCTTATGGGGGGTCCAGTGGTGAGCAGTTCTTC.

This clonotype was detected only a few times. As DNA, the CDR3 is TGTGCCAGCAGCCCAACCGAAGAGACCCAGTACTTC. Its translation: CASSPTEETQYF. The chain employs TRBV6-2 or TRBV6-3 and TRBJ2-5, with D unresolved. The CDR3 is made up of 12 amino acids. V was pared by 6 bases and J by 3 bases, with 8 bases between. CDR1 and CDR2 from the germline V gene are MNHEY and SVGEGT.

This chain's CDR3 is CASSASGGAGTGELFF. The CDR3 nucleotides read TGTGCCAGCAGCGCTAGCGGGGGGGCAGGAACCGGGGAGCTGTTTTTT. The J gene is TRBJ2-2, the V gene TRBV9, with TRBD2 matching over 12 bases. Trimming at V came to 3 bases and at J to 5 bases, leaving 5 bases not matched to a gene. Germline assignment: CDR1 SGDLS and CDR2 YYNGEE. CDR3 size: 16 residues.

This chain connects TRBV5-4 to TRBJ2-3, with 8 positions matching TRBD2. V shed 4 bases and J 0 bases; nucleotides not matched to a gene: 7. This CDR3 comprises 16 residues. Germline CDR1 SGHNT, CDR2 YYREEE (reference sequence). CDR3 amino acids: CASSLGLALSTDTQYF. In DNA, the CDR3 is TGTGCCAGCAGCCTCGGACTAGCCTTAAGCACAGATACGCAGTATTTT.

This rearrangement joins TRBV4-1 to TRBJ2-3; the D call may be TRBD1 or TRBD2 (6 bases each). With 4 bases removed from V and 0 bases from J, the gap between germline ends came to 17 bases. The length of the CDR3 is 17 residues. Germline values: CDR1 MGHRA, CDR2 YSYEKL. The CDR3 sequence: CASSRFFRGPSTDTQYF. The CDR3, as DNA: TGCGCCAGCAGCCGGTTTTTTCGGGGGCCTAGCACAGATACGCAGTATTTT.

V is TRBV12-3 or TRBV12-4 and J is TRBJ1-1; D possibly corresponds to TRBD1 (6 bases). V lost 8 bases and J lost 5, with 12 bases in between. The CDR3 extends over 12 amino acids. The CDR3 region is CASDRGGTEAFF. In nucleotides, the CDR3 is TGTGCCAGCGATCGAGGGGGGACTGAAGCTTTCTTT.